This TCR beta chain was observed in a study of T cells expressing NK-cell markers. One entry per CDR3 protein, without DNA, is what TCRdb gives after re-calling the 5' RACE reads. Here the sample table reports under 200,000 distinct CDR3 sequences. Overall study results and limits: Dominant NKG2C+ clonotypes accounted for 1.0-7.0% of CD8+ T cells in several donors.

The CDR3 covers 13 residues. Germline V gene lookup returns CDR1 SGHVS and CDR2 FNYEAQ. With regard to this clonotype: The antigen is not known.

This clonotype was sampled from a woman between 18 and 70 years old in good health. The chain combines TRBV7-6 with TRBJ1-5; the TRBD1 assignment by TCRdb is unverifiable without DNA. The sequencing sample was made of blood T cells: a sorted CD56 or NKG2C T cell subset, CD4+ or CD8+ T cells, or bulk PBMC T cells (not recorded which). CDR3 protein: CASSQTQGQPQHF.